What follows is one T cell receptor beta chain and its context. Its specificity is not known. Second doses that came at about 4 or about 12 weeks were put together. These data belong to a study of T cell responses to AZD1222 COVID-19 vaccine. Notes on the study in general: After the peak T cell response, and only then, were repertoires sampled. There were mostly white British donors and more females than males, and clonal diversity was possibly underestimated. Per reports, nearly half of all spike-specific TCRs target regions that are unmutated in variants.

Libraries were prepared by immunoSEQ multiplex PCR; TCRdb keeps only in-frame clonotypes and omits some of them. The sample has some 120,000 clones; around 80% are singletons. Germline loops: CDR1 MNHEY, CDR2 SVGEGT. With V trimmed by 0 bases and J by 7 bases, 9 bases remained unmatched. The CDR3 consists of 16 residues. The chain is built from TRBV6-2 or TRBV6-3 and TRBJ1-5; TRBD1 aligns across 7 bases. Specimen: peripheral blood, collected 28 days after the second AZD1222 dose. The receptor's source is an adult who received the AZD1222 COVID-19 vaccine. The CDR3 spells CASSYSSGGGGQPQHF. The CDR3 DNA sequence: TGTGCCAGCAGTTACTCGAGTGGGGGAGGGGGCCAGCCCCAGCATTTT.